This TCR beta chain was found in a study of Graves' ophthalmopathy and Graves' hyperthyroidism. Presentation of ophthalmopathy in the donors involved moderate-to-severe activity, CAS ≥3, NOSPECS ≥4 and a duration under 3 months. The study excluded patients with other autoimmune diseases, uncontrolled infections, pregnancy or lactation. The evidence that diagnosis relied on was clinical symptoms, serum thyroxine, TRAb, thyroid ultrasound and orbital computed tomography. PBMCs were isolated from an approximately 9.4 ml sample of fresh peripheral blood. Amplifying from RNA transcripts, the study obtained TCR beta CDR3 regions. HTBI-primed first-round RT-PCR preceded second-round multiplex PCR. MiXCR, applied by TCRdb to the multiplex PCR reads, yields one record per CDR3 protein. The sample consists of 660,000 or so distinct CDR3 sequences, about two fifths of them appearing once. Deletions cut 1 base from V and 8 bases from J, with 11 bases between. This CDR3 spans 13 amino acids. Per germline, CDR1 LGHNA and CDR2 YNFKEQ.

Sequenced input: peripheral blood. The V and J genes are TRBV4-2 and TRBJ1-2; D may be TRBD1 (5 bases). This clonotype was obtained from an adult man with Graves' ophthalmopathy. CDR3 in amino acids: CASSQAGKGGYTF. The CDR3 DNA follows: TGTGCCAGCAGCCAAGCGGGAAAGGGGGGCTACACCTTC.